The next 25 T cell receptor beta chains were all read from a single sample in a study of blood T cell repertoires in COVID-19. Libraries were prepared by immunoSEQ multiplex PCR; TCRdb keeps only in-frame clonotypes and omits some of them. The top ten clones hold about 4.5% of a sample with around 100,000 clones, around nine tenths of them seen once. Sequenced: peripheral blood. These receptors were obtained from a man aged 35-49 years with acute or convalescent COVID-19.

The V gene is TRBV6-6, the J gene TRBJ1-1; TRBD1 matches 7 bases. Germline V CDR1 and CDR2: MNHNY, SVGAGI (reference sequence). The CDR3 consists of 14 residues. The trim removed 6 bases at V and 1 base at J, leaving 5 bases unmatched. The CDR3 sequence: CASRTGQRNTEAFF. The DNA for the CDR3 is TGTGCCAGCAGGACGGGACAGCGGAACACTGAAGCTTTCTTT.

V gene TRBV6-2 or TRBV6-3 combines with J gene TRBJ2-4, with a weak D call TRBD2 (6 bases). Per germline, CDR1 MNHEY and CDR2 SVGEGT. Trimming left V 0 bases short and J 2 bases short, with 14 bases between. This CDR3 is 17 amino acids long. In nucleotides, the CDR3 is TGTGCCAGCAGTTACTCGATTCCGGGAGCGTCCAAAAACATTCAGTACTTC. It specifies CASSYSIPGASKNIQYF.

The rearrangement links TRBV19 to TRBJ1-1; 10 bases match TRBD1. This CDR3 region has 13 residues. V gave up 4 bases and J gave up 7 bases; unmatched junction bases: 3. Germline values: CDR1 LNHDA, CDR2 SQIVND (reference sequence). In nucleotides, the CDR3 is TGTGCCAGTAGTACGGGACAGGGGATTGAAGCTTTCTTT. Protein sequence: CASSTGQGIEAFF. The variable domain in full, completed from reference TRBV19 and TRBJ1-1, reads DGGITQSPKYLFRKEGQNVTLSCEQNLNHDAMYWYRQDPGQGLRLIYYSQIVNDFQKGDIAEGYSVSREKKESFPLTVTSAQKNPTAFYLCASSTGQGIEAFFGQGTRLTVV.

The rearrangement uses TRBV6-5 and TRBJ2-5; TRBD2 aligns across 14 bases. Per the germline V gene, CDR1 is MNHEY and CDR2 is SVGAGI. The CDR3 consists of 14 residues. With V trimmed by 8 bases and J by 5 bases, 4 bases remained unmatched. The CDR3 is CASRGLAGVETQYF. CDR3 DNA: TGTGCCAGCCGGGGACTAGCGGGAGTTGAGACCCAGTACTTC.

The chain employs TRBV10-1 and TRBJ2-3; D possibly corresponds to TRBD2 (5 bases). Germline assignment: CDR1 WNHNN and CDR2 SYGVQD (reference sequence). The CDR3 loop spans 13 amino acids. Trimming removed 4 bases from V and 6 bases from J, with 11 bases in between. The CDR3 DNA sequence: TGCGCCAGCAGTGCGGGGAGAAGGGATACGCAGTATTTT. It codes for CASSAGRRDTQYF.

The chain links TRBV6-1 to TRBJ2-1; weak D call: TRBD1 (5 bases). Trimming took off 2 bases at V and 1 base at J, with 6 bases between the two ends. Germline loops: CDR1 MNHNS, CDR2 SASEGT. The CDR3 has 14 amino acids. The CDR3 bases are TGTGCCAGCAGTGAACAGGGTTCCTACAATGAGCAGTTCTTC. It yields the protein CASSEQGSYNEQFF.

This chain connects TRBV11-3 to TRBJ2-6; TRBD2 matches at 9 bases. Germline assignment: CDR1 SGHNT and CDR2 YENEEA. V was pared by 5 bases and J by 3 bases, with 11 bases of the junction left unmatched. The CDR3 is made up of 18 amino acids. The CDR3 DNA reads TGTGCCAGCAGCCAAAGTAGCGGGAGTTCTATTGGGGCCAACGTCCTGACTTTC. Protein: CASSQSSGSSIGANVLTF.

The V and J genes are TRBV19 and TRBJ2-7; TRBD2 aligns across 11 bases. Per the germline V gene, CDR1 is LNHDA and CDR2 is SQIVND (reference sequence). The CDR3 runs 13 residues. V was pared by 9 bases and J by 4 bases, with 5 bases of the junction left unmatched. The CDR3 region has the DNA TGTGCCAGCCAAACTAGCGGGGGATACGAGCAGTACTTC. As protein: CASQTSGGYEQYF. Full variable domain (rest looked up from reference TRBV19 and TRBJ2-7): DGGITQSPKYLFRKEGQNVTLSCEQNLNHDAMYWYRQDPGQGLRLIYYSQIVNDFQKGDIAEGYSVSREKKESFPLTVTSAQKNPTAFYLCASQTSGGYEQYFGPGTRLTVT.

This sequence joins TRBV29-1 and TRBJ1-2; the match to TRBD1 covers 7 bases. The junction had 13 bases not matched to a gene; V was cut back by 4 bases and J by 5 bases. Germline CDR1 reads SQVTM; CDR2 reads ANQGSEA. This CDR3 spans 15 amino acids. CDR3 nucleotides: TGCAGCGTTGGAGGAGGCAGGGGGGATCGATATGGCTACACCTTC. Protein product: CSVGGGRGDRYGYTF.

The rearrangement uses TRBV19 and TRBJ1-6; the D gene is possibly TRBD1 (6 bases). Germline V CDR1 and CDR2: LNHDA, SQIVND (reference sequence). CDR3 length: 15 amino acids. With 4 bases removed from V and 14 bases from J, the gap between germline ends came to 21 bases. CDR3 DNA sequence: TGTGCCAGTAGTACCTCCGGGACACTAGGTTCGGCCCTCCACTTT. Its translation: CASSTSGTLGSALHF.

This clone came up once. The chain employs TRBV5-5 and TRBJ1-1, with 11 bases fitting TRBD1. Germline V gene lookup returns CDR1 SGHKS and CDR2 YYEKEE (reference sequence). The CDR3 covers 14 residues. The ends lost 4 bases at V and 10 bases at J; junction bases unmatched: 9. CDR3 nucleotide sequence: TGTGCCAGCAGCCCGAATGGACAGGGGGCGAGAGCTTTCTTT. This encodes CASSPNGQGARAFF.

This clone has just one count. The chain combines TRBV6-1 with TRBJ1-1; perhaps TRBD1 as D (5 bases). CDR1 and CDR2 from the germline V gene are MNHNS and SASEGT. The CDR3 spans 13 residues. The ends were cut back, 3 bases at V and 4 bases at J, with 9 bases in the middle. CDR3 sequence (DNA): TGTGCCAGCAGTGAGGCGGGGACCACTGAAGCTTTCTTT. It translates to CASSEAGTTEAFF.

The chain employs TRBV10-2 and TRBJ1-1; a weak D match, TRBD1 (6 bases). This CDR3 has 12 residues. With 10 bases removed from V and 2 bases from J, the gap between germline ends came to 11 bases. CDR1 and CDR2 from the germline V gene are WSHSY and SAAADI. CDR3: CANLRGNTEAFF. DNA of the CDR3: TGCGCCAACCTCAGGGGCAACACTGAAGCTTTCTTT.

The rearrangement links TRBV5-1 to TRBJ1-6; 10 bases agree with TRBD1. The CDR3 spans 17 residues. CDR1 and CDR2 (germline): SGHRS, YFSETQ. The V and J ends lost 0 bases and 7 bases, in that order; junction bases with no gene match: 7. The CDR3: CASSLEIPGQGNSPLHF. CDR3 nucleotide sequence: TGCGCCAGCAGCTTGGAAATACCGGGACAGGGGAATTCACCCCTCCACTTT.

The genes are TRBV23-1 and TRBJ1-4; no definite D call. TRBV23-1 counts as an open reading frame of uncertain function. V was cut by 0 bases and J by 7 bases, with 12 bases left in between. This CDR3 is built from 15 residues. Here the CDR3 reads CASSQSPGQGEKLFF. The CDR3 DNA is TGCGCCAGCAGTCAATCGCCGGGTCAAGGTGAAAAACTGTTTTTT.

This rearrangement joins TRBV14 to TRBJ1-2; tentatively, D is TRBD1 (5 bases). V lost 1 base and J 4 bases, leaving 13 bases between the germline ends. The germline V gene encodes CDR1 SGHDN and CDR2 FVKESK. The CDR3 runs to 15 residues. The CDR3 sequence: CASSQGLPGPYGYTF. CDR3 nucleotide sequence: TGTGCCAGCAGCCAAGGGTTGCCAGGGCCCTATGGCTACACCTTC. Together with reference TRBV14 and TRBJ1-2, the CDR3 gives the full variable domain: EAGVTQFPSHSVIEKGQTVTLRCDPISGHDNLYWYRRVMGKEIKFLLHFVKESKQDESGMPNNRFLAERTGGTYSTLKVQPAELEDSGVYFCASSQGLPGPYGYTFGSGTRLTVV.

This clone came up once. This chain joins TRBV6-5 and TRBJ1-1; the D is unclear. The CDR3 spans 13 residues. Trimming took 2 bases from V and 4 from J, leaving 8 bases between them. Germline loops: CDR1 MNHEY, CDR2 SVGAGI. CDR3 DNA: TGTGCCAGCAGTTACGGGGAGACCACTGAAGCTTTCTTT. Amino acids: CASSYGETTEAFF.

V is TRBV4-1 and J is TRBJ2-1, with 12 bases aligning to TRBD2. Looked up from germline, CDR1 is MGHRA and CDR2 is YSYEKL. The V and J ends lost 4 bases and 10 bases, in that order; junction bases with no gene match: 14. The CDR3 extends over 17 amino acids. The CDR3 sequence: CASSPESLLAGGGEQFF. The DNA of the CDR3 is TGCGCCAGCAGCCCTGAGAGTCTACTAGCGGGAGGAGGGGAGCAGTTCTTC.

The sample holds one count of this clone. V gene TRBV12-2 combines with J gene TRBJ2-7; the table's TRBD1 call for D was not verified on the DNA. TRBV12-2 is described as a pseudogene. The CDR3 covers 16 residues. The CDR3 sequence is CASRLARQGPAYEQYF. CDR3 bases: TGTGCAAGTCGCTTAGCCCGACAGGGACCGGCCTACGAGCAGTACTTC.

Here the CDR3 DNA reads TGCGCCAGCAGCCAAGATCGGGACAGGGTCGATCAGCCCCAGCATTTT. This gives the protein CASSQDRDRVDQPQHF. The chain joins TRBV4-3 to TRBJ1-5; 9 nucleotides line up with TRBD1. J was trimmed by 5 bases and V by 0 bases; bases with no gene match: 5. The CDR3 extends over 16 amino acids. Germline loops: CDR1 LGHNA, CDR2 YSLEER.

This clone came up once. The chain recombines TRBV19 with TRBJ1-1; tentative D call: TRBD1 (5 bases). In germline, CDR1 is LNHDA, CDR2 SQIVND (reference sequence). The CDR3 spans 15 residues. Trimming stripped 4 bases from V and 5 bases from J, with 17 bases between. The CDR3, as DNA: TGTGCCAGTAGTAACAGTTTCCAGGGAGGGACTGAAGCTTTCTTT. It yields the protein CASSNSFQGGTEAFF.

The count of this clone is one. The genes are TRBV2 and TRBJ2-7, with 9 bases lining up with TRBD1. This CDR3 spans 14 amino acids. The germline V gene encodes CDR1 SNHLY and CDR2 FYNNEI. The V gene end was trimmed by 5 bases and the J gene end by 4 bases; junction bases not matched to a gene: 6. CDR3 DNA: TGTGCCAGCAGTTTCGGGACAGGGCAATACGAGCAGTACTTC. It translates to CASSFGTGQYEQYF.

This clone was found once. This chain joins TRBV30 and TRBJ1-1; 7 nucleotides agree with TRBD1. V shed 0 bases and J 5 bases; nucleotides not matched to a gene: 6. Germline CDR1 reads GTSNPN; CDR2 reads SVGIG (reference sequence). The CDR3 extends over 14 amino acids. CDR3 bases: TGTGCCTGGAGTGTAAGAGGGGGCGGGACTGAAGCTTTCTTT. Protein: CAWSVRGGGTEAFF.

The rearrangement links TRBV5-5 to TRBJ1-2; TRBD1 aligns across 8 bases. The V and J ends lost 0 bases and 2 bases, in that order; junction bases with no gene match: 3. The germline V gene has CDR1 SGHKS and CDR2 YYEKEE (reference sequence). This CDR3 has 15 amino acids. The chain's CDR3 is CASSLGTGGNYGYTF. The CDR3 bases are TGTGCCAGCAGCTTGGGTACAGGGGGAAACTATGGCTACACCTTC.

The chain has TRBV24-1 and TRBJ1-4; D is undetermined. The CDR3 is 15 amino acids. V lost 4 bases, J lost 0 bases, and 8 bases lay in between. Germline V gene data show CDR1 as KGHDR and CDR2 as SFDVKD. The CDR3 loop reads CATSDRHATNEKLFF. The CDR3 DNA sequence: TGTGCCACCAGTGACCGACATGCAACTAATGAAAAACTGTTTTTT.